This TCR beta chain came from a study of control samples from healthy donors and cancer patients. Only one count was recorded for this clone. This CDR3 has 14 residues. Germline V lookup: CDR1 LGHNT, CDR2 FRNRAP. With 1 base removed from V and 3 bases from J, the gap between germline ends came to 9 bases. Produced via immunoSEQ multiplex PCR; TCRdb's table is partial and in-frame only. This table has approximately 70,000 clones, about 80% appearing once. The sequence came from a man aged 50 or older in good health. The chain has TRBV12-5 and TRBJ1-2; D is possibly TRBD1 (5 bases). The sample comprised blood. The CDR3 DNA follows: TGTGCTAGTGGTTTGGCCGGGGGTGACTATGGCTACACCTTC. Amino acids: CASGLAGGDYGYTF.